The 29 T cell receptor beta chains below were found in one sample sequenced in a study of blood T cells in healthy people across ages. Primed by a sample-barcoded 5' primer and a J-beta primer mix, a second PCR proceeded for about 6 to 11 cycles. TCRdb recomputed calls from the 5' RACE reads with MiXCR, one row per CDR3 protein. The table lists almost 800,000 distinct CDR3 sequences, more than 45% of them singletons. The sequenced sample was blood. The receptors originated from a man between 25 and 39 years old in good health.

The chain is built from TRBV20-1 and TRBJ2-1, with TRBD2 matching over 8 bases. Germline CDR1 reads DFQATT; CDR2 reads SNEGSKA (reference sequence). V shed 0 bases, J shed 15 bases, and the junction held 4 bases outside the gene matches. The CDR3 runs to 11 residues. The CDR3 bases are TGCAGTGCTAGAGAATGGACTAGCCTGTTCTTC. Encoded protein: CSAREWTSLFF.

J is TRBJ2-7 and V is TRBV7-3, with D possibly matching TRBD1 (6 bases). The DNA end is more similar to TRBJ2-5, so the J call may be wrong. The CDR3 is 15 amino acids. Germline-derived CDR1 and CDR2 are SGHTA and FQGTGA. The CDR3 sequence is CASSKGGGGGETQYF. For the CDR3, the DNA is TGTGCCAGCAGCAAGGGTGGGGGCGGCGGGGAGACCCAGTACTTC.

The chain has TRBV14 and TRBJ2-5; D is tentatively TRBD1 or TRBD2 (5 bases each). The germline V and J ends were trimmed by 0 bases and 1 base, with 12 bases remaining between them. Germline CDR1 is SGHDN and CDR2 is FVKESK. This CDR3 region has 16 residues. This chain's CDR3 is CASSQDPWDGQETQYF. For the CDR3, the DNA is TGTGCCAGCAGCCAAGATCCCTGGGACGGCCAAGAGACCCAGTACTTC.

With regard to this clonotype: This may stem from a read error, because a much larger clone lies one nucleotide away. The CDR3: CSAPQVGTNEQFF. In DNA form, the CDR3 reads TGCAGTGCTCCGCAGGTGGGGACCAATGAGCAGTTCTTC. V usage is TRBV20-1 and J usage is TRBJ2-1; D possibly matches TRBD1 or TRBD2 (5 bases each). This CDR3 has 13 residues. V lost 5 bases, J lost 6 bases, and 14 bases lay in between. Germline V gives CDR1 DFQATT, CDR2 SNEGSKA (reference sequence).

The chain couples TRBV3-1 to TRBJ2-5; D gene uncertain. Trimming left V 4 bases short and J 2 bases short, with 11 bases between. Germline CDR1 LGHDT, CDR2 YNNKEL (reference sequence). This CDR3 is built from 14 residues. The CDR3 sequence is CASSPNFSQETQYF. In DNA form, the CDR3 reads TGTGCCAGCAGCCCCAACTTCTCACAAGAGACCCAGTACTTC.

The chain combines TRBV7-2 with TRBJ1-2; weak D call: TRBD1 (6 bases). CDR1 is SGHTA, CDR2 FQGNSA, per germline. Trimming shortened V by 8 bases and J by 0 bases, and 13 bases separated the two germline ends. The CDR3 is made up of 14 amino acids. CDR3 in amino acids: CASGRDISNYGYTF. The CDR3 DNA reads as TGTGCCAGCGGACGGGACATCTCTAACTATGGCTACACCTTC.

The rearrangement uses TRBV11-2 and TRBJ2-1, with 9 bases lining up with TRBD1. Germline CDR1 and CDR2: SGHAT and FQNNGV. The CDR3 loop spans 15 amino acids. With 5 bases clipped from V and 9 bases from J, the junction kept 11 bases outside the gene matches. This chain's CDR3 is CASSPPGQGKREQFF. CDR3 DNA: TGTGCCAGCAGCCCACCGGGACAGGGAAAACGTGAGCAGTTCTTC.

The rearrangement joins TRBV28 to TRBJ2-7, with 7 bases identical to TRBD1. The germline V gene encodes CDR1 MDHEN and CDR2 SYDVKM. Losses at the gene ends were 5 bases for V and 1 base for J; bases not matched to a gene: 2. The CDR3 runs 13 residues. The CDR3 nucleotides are TGTGCCAGCAGTGGACAGGTGTCCTACGAGCAGTACTTC. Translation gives CASSGQVSYEQYF.

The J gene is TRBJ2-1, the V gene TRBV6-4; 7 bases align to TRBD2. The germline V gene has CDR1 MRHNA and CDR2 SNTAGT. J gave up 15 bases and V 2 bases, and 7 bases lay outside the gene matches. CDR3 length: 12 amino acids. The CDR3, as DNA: TGTGCCAGCAGTGACGAAGGACTAGTGTTGTTCTTC. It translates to CASSDEGLVLFF.

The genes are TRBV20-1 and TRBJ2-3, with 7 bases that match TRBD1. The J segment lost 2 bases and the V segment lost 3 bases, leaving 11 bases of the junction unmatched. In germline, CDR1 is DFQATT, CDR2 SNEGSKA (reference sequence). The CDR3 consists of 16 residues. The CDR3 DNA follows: TGCAGTGCTAGTGCGCTCCGGGACAGCTACACAGATACGCAGTATTTT. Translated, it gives CSASALRDSYTDTQYF.

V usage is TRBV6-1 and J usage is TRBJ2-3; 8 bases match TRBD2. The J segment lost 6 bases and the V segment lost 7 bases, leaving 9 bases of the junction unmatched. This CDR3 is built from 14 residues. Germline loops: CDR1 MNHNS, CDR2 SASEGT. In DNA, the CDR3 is TGTGCCAGCACTGCGGGACTAGTGGCGGATACGCAGTATTTT. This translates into CASTAGLVADTQYF.

CDR3 amino acids: CASSSGPAYNEQYF. The CDR3 DNA sequence: TGTGCCAGCAGTTCGGGACCTGCCTACAATGAGCAGTACTTC. This sequence joins TRBV7-6 and TRBJ2-1; possibly TRBD1 or TRBD2 for D (5 bases each). The DNA end is a closer match to TRBJ2-7, so the J assignment may be wrong. Looked up from germline, CDR1 is SGHVS and CDR2 is FNYEAQ. This CDR3 comprises 14 residues.

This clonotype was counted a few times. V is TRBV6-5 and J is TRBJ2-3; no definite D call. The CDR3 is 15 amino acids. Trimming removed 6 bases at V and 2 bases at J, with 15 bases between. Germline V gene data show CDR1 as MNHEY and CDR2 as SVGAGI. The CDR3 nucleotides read TGTGCCAGCAGCTACCGTCTACAAGACACAGATACGCAGTATTTT. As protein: CASSYRLQDTDTQYF.

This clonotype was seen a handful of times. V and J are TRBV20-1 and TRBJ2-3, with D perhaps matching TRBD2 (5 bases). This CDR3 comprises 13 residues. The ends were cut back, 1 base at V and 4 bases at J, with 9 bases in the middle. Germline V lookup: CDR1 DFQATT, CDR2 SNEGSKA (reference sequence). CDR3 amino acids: CSARGRVADTQYF. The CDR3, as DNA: TGCAGTGCTAGAGGGCGGGTAGCAGATACGCAGTATTTT.

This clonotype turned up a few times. CDR3 sequence reads: CASSLGWGRTQETQYF. CDR3 bases: TGTGCCAGCAGTTTAGGGTGGGGACGGACCCAAGAGACCCAGTACTTC. The rearrangement links TRBV28 to TRBJ2-5; D possibly uses TRBD1 or TRBD2 (5 bases each). This CDR3 spans 16 amino acids. In germline, CDR1 is MDHEN, CDR2 SYDVKM. V lost 2 bases to trimming and J lost 1 base, with 14 bases between them.

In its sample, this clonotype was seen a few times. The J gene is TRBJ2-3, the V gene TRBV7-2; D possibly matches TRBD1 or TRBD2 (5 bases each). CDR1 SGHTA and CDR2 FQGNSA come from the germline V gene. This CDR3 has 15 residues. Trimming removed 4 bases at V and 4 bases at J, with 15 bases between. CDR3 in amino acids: CASSSGPANADTQYF. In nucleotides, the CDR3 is TGTGCCAGCAGCTCGGGACCCGCTAATGCAGATACGCAGTATTTT.

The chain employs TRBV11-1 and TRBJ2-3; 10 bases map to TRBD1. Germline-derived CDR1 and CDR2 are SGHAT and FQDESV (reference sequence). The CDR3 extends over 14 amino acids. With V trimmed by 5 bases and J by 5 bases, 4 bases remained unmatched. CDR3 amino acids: CASSATGGLDTQYF. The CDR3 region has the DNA TGTGCCAGCAGCGCGACAGGGGGCTTAGATACGCAGTATTTT.

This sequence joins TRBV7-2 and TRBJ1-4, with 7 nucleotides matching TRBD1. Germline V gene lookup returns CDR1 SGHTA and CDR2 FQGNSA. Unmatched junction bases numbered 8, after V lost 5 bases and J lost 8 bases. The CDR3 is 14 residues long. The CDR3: CASSLGDRVEKLFF. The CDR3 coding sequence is TGTGCCAGCAGCCTCGGAGACAGGGTCGAAAAACTGTTTTTT.

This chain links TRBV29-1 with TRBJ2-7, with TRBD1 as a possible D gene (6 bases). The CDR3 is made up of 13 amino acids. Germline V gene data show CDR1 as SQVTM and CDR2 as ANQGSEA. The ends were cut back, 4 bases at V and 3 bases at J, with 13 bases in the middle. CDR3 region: CSVGTTGFYEQYF. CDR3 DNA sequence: TGCAGCGTTGGAACCACAGGGTTCTACGAGCAGTACTTC.

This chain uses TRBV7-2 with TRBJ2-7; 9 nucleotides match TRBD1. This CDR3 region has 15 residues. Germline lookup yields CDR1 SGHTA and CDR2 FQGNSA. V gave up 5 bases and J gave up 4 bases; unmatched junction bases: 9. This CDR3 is CASSPLFGTGYEQYF. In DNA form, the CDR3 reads TGTGCCAGCAGCCCGCTGTTCGGGACAGGGTACGAGCAGTACTTC.

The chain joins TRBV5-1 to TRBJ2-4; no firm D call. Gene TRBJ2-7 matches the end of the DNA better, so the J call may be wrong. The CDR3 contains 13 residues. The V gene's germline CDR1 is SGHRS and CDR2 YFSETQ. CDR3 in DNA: TGCGCCAGCAGCTTGGACAGTCCCAACGAGCAGTACTTC. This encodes CASSLDSPNEQYF.

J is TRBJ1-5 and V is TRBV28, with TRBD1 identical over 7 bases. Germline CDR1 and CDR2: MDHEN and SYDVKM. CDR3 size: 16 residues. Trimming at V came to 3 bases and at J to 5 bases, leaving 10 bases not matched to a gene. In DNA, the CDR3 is TGTGCCAGCAGTTTGGGAACAGGGGAGCGGGATCAGCCCCAGCATTTT. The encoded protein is CASSLGTGERDQPQHF.

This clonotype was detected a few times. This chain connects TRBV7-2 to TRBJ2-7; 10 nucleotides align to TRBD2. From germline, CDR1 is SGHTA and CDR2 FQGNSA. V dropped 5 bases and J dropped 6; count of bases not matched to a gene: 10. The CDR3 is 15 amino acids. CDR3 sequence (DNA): TGTGCCAGCAGCACCTCTAGCGGGAGTTTTGTCGAGCAGTACTTC. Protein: CASSTSSGSFVEQYF.

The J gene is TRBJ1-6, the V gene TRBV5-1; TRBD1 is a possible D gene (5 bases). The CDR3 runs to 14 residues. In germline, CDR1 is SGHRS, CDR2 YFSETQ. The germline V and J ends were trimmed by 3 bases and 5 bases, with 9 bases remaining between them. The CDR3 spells CASSYDSNNSPLHF. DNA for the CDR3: TGCGCCAGCAGCTACGACAGCAATAATTCACCCCTCCACTTT.

The CDR3 sequence: CASSLLRKLLAGGGNEQFF. The CDR3 nucleotides read TGTGCCAGCAGCCTACTGCGAAAGTTACTAGCGGGGGGTGGTAATGAGCAGTTCTTC. The V and J genes are TRBV6-5 and TRBJ2-1; 12 bases fit TRBD2. CDR1 and CDR2 (germline): MNHEY, SVGAGI. V shed 6 bases, J shed 7 bases, and the junction held 19 bases outside the gene matches. This CDR3 region has 19 residues.

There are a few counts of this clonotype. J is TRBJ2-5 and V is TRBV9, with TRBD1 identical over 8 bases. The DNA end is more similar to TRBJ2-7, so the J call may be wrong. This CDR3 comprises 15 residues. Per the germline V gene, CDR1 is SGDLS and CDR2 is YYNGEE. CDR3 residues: CASSAGQGPSYEQYF. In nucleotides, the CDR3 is TGTGCCAGCAGCGCCGGACAGGGACCTTCCTACGAGCAGTACTTC.

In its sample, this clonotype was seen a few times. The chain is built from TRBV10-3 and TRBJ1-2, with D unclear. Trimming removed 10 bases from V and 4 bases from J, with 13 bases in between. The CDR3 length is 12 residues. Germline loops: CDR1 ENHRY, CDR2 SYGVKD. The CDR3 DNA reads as TGTGCCAACCAGGACGGATCCTATGGCTACACCTTC. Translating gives CANQDGSYGYTF.

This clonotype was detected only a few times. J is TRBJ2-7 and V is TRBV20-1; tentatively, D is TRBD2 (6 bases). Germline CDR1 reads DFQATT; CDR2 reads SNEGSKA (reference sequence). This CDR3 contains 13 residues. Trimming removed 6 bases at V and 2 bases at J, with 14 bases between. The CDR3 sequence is CSAALASPYEQYF. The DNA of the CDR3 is TGCAGTGCGGCACTAGCTTCCCCCTACGAGCAGTACTTC.

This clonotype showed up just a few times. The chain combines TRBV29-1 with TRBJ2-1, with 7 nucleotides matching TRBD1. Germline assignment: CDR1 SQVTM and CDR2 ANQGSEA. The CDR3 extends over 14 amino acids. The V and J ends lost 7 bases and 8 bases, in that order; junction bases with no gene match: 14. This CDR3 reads CSGRPLRGTDEQFF. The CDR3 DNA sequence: TGCAGCGGGCGCCCCCTTAGAGGGACAGATGAGCAGTTCTTC.